The 27 T cell receptor beta chains below come from one sample, sequenced in a study of blood T cells in healthy people across ages (dated by TCRdb to between 2015 and 2017). Libraries were constructed by 5' RACE. The instrument given in TCRdb is Illumina HiSeq 2500. A second PCR of about 6 to 11 cycles was performed with a sample-barcoded 5' primer and a J-beta primer mix. The public reads were run again by TCRdb, first through fastp at Q25 and then through MiXCR, and only productive beta chains were kept. Every CDR3 protein is listed once, alongside the most common genes and DNA of its rows. In this sample the table shows 650,000 to 1,000,000 distinct CDR3 sequences, about 42% of which occur a single time. The ten biggest clones cover roughly 18% of the sample. The source material was blood. All receptors derive from an elderly man in good health.

The chain joins TRBV29-1 to TRBJ1-2, with 7 bases matching TRBD1. V shed 6 bases, J shed 0 bases, and the junction held 16 bases outside the gene matches. The CDR3 has 17 amino acids. Germline CDR1 is SQVTM and CDR2 is ANQGSEA. CDR3 sequence reads: CSVASSGTAVTNYGYTF. Written as DNA, the CDR3 is TGCAGCGTCGCTTCGAGCGGGACAGCCGTTACTAACTATGGCTACACCTTC.

This clonotype was counted between two and nine times. CDR3 loop: CASSASGRADTGELFF. As DNA, the CDR3 is TGTGCCAGCAGTGCTAGCGGGAGGGCCGACACCGGGGAGCTGTTTTTT. The V call is TRBV7-2, the J call TRBJ2-2; 12 nucleotides match TRBD2. Looked up from germline, CDR1 is SGHTA and CDR2 is FQGNSA. This CDR3 is 16 amino acids long. Unmatched junction bases numbered 5, after V lost 6 bases and J lost 3 bases.

In regard to this clonotype: One end of the junction varies from germline; a read error may be responsible. The rearrangement links TRBV10-3 to TRBJ2-1; D call uncertain. The germline V gene encodes CDR1 ENHRY and CDR2 SYGVKD. CDR3 size: 12 residues. CDR3 loop: CAVSDGANEQFF. DNA of the CDR3: TGTGCCGTCAGTGACGGCGCAAATGAGCAGTTCTTC.

This clonotype appeared once. This chain links TRBV20-1 with TRBJ1-1; no definite D call. Trimming took 6 bases from V and 0 from J, leaving 14 bases between them. Germline assignment: CDR1 DFQATT and CDR2 SNEGSKA (reference sequence). The CDR3 loop spans 14 amino acids. The CDR3 loop reads CSATPRRLNTEAFF. CDR3 in DNA: TGCAGTGCAACCCCACGGCGGTTGAACACTGAAGCTTTCTTT.

The chain employs TRBV5-1 and TRBJ2-7; 12 bases are a match to TRBD2. The assigned J gene may be wrong: the sequence end matches TRBJ2-1 better. Germline CDR1 and CDR2: SGHRS and YFSETQ. This CDR3 is 15 amino acids long. The CDR3 DNA sequence: TGCGCCAGCAGCGGCCTAGCGGGAGGGCCTAGTGAGCAGTTCTTC. As protein: CASSGLAGGPSEQFF.

The sample holds many counts of this clonotype. This chain uses TRBV12-3 or TRBV12-4 with TRBJ2-1, with D perhaps TRBD2 (5 bases). The V end was cut by 7 bases, the J end by 4 bases, with 14 bases between. The CDR3 totals 14 residues. CDR3 amino acids: CASTHSGGYNEQFF. DNA for the CDR3: TGTGCCAGCACCCACTCCGGAGGATACAATGAGCAGTTCTTC.

J is TRBJ2-7 and V is TRBV27; possibly TRBD1 for D (6 bases). V shed 10 bases and J shed 6 bases, with 13 bases lying between them. Germline V gene data show CDR1 as MNHEY and CDR2 as SMNVEV (reference sequence). This CDR3 is 11 amino acids long. CDR3 residues: CAILTGTEQYF. The CDR3 region has the DNA TGTGCCATCCTAACAGGGACCGAGCAGTACTTC.

This clonotype showed up just a few times. The genes are TRBV7-9 and TRBJ2-3, with 11 positions matching TRBD2. The CDR3 sequence is 16 residues long. Germline lookup yields CDR1 SEHNR and CDR2 FQNEAQ (reference sequence). V was clipped by 5 bases and J by 8 bases; unmatched bases: 12. In nucleotides, the CDR3 is TGTGCCAGCAGCGCGCCCGGGACTAGCGGACAACGTACGCAGTATTTT. It translates to CASSAPGTSGQRTQYF.

The chain recombines TRBV20-1 with TRBJ1-2; D possibly corresponds to TRBD1 (5 bases). The CDR3 runs to 13 residues. V lost 6 bases and J lost 2, with 13 bases in between. Germline assignment: CDR1 DFQATT and CDR2 SNEGSKA (reference sequence). CDR3 sequence: CSAGDLGNYGYTF. DNA for the CDR3: TGCAGTGCAGGGGATCTCGGGAACTATGGCTACACCTTC.

Regarding this clonotype: A much larger clone sits a single nucleotide away, making a read error possible. The conserved closing phenylalanine or tryptophan is absent in this CDR3, likely reflecting a read error. The chain links TRBV4-2 to TRBJ2-4, with 10 bases fitting TRBD2. The better agreement between TRBJ2-7 and the DNA end casts doubt on the J call. Looked up from germline, CDR1 is LGHNA and CDR2 is YNFKEQ. This CDR3 is built from 16 residues. As DNA, the CDR3 is TGTGCCAGCAGCCAAGAGCCTAGCGGGGGCTCCTACGAGCAGTACATC. Protein product: CASSQEPSGGSYEQYI.

The gene calls are TRBV20-1 and TRBJ2-7, with 11 bases lining up with TRBD2. CDR3 size: 15 residues. The junction had 3 bases not matched to a gene; V was cut back by 1 base and J by 1 base. CDR1 and CDR2 (germline): DFQATT, SNEGSKA (reference sequence). This CDR3 is CSARGGTSGSYEQYF. The CDR3 DNA is TGCAGTGCTAGAGGGGGGACTAGCGGTTCCTACGAGCAGTACTTC.

The V call is TRBV12-3 or TRBV12-4, the J call TRBJ1-5; D unclear. V gave up 5 bases and J gave up 2 bases, with 13 bases separating them. The CDR3 is 15 residues long. In nucleotides, the CDR3 is TGTGCCAGCAGTGCCGGGAATAACGGCAATCAGCCCCAGCATTTT. Protein: CASSAGNNGNQPQHF.

The chain carries TRBV9 and TRBJ2-5, with D unclear. The end of the DNA aligns better with TRBJ2-1, so the J call may be wrong. The V gene's germline CDR1 is SGDLS and CDR2 YYNGEE. This CDR3 has 15 residues. CDR3 region: CASSVGKGNQETQFF. DNA for the CDR3: TGTGCCAGCAGCGTAGGGAAAGGGAACCAAGAGACCCAGTTCTTC.

The chain joins TRBV7-3 to TRBJ2-7; 11 bases align to TRBD2. CDR3 size: 20 residues. Germline CDR1 is SGHTA and CDR2 is FQGTGA. The J segment lost 6 bases and the V segment lost 7 bases, leaving 26 bases of the junction unmatched. The DNA of the CDR3 is TGTGCCAGCAACCGACAGGGAAGAGGGCTAGCGGGAGGAACAGGGGTCGAGCAGTACTTC. Translated: CASNRQGRGLAGGTGVEQYF.

The rearrangement links TRBV29-1 to TRBJ2-1; D is unclear. The germline V gene encodes CDR1 SQVTM and CDR2 ANQGSEA. This CDR3 is built from 12 residues. The CDR3 reads CGSLESYNEQFF. In nucleotides, the CDR3 is TGCGGGTCTCTGGAGTCCTACAATGAGCAGTTCTTC.

The gene calls are TRBV10-3 and TRBJ2-1; TRBD2 agrees at 15 bases. The CDR3 totals 20 residues. Germline V gene data show CDR1 as ENHRY and CDR2 as SYGVKD. Trimming removed 6 bases from V and 5 bases from J; junction bases left unmatched: 17. The CDR3 loop is CAISPRTSGRAGWSNNEQFF. The CDR3 DNA is TGTGCCATCAGCCCACGGACTAGCGGGAGGGCCGGTTGGTCCAACAATGAGCAGTTCTTC.

This clonotype has only a few counts. This chain connects TRBV5-1 to TRBJ2-7; 8 nucleotides agree with TRBD1. The V gene end was trimmed by 4 bases and the J gene end by 2 bases; junction bases not matched to a gene: 8. Germline CDR1 SGHRS, CDR2 YFSETQ. There are 15 residues in the CDR3. Written as DNA, the CDR3 is TGCGCCAGCAGCGGGTACGGGACAGGAGCCTACGAGCAGTACTTC. Translation: CASSGYGTGAYEQYF.

J is TRBJ2-7 and V is TRBV29-1; perhaps D is TRBD1 or TRBD2 (5 bases each). Germline V CDR1 and CDR2: SQVTM, ANQGSEA. The CDR3 totals 16 residues. The germline V and J ends were trimmed by 4 bases and 1 base, with 20 bases remaining between them. As DNA, the CDR3 is TGCAGCGTTGGGGGGTTGAAGGAGCAGGGTTCCTACGAGCAGTACTTC. Its protein product is CSVGGLKEQGSYEQYF.

The chain recombines TRBV10-1 with TRBJ2-7; 8 positions agree with TRBD2. The CDR3 is 14 amino acids. Germline lookup yields CDR1 WNHNN and CDR2 SYGVQD (reference sequence). The trim removed 3 bases at V and 4 bases at J, leaving 5 bases unmatched. The CDR3 DNA is TGCGCCAGCAGTGACCGAGCGGGAGTTTACGAGCAGTACTTC. Residues: CASSDRAGVYEQYF.

The J gene is TRBJ2-1, the V gene TRBV19, with TRBD2 matching 11 bases. Germline CDR1 reads LNHDA; CDR2 reads SQIVND (reference sequence). V lost 4 bases, J lost 7 bases, and 9 bases stayed unmatched. The CDR3 is 16 amino acids. The CDR3: CASSTNSGRGGNEQFF. CDR3 in DNA: TGTGCCAGTAGTACTAATAGCGGGAGGGGGGGGAATGAGCAGTTCTTC.

The CDR3 is CASSLTLGGLGSTDTQYF. CDR3 DNA sequence: TGTGCCAGCAGCTTAACGCTGGGGGGGCTCGGCTCGACAGATACGCAGTATTTT. The chain joins TRBV7-3 to TRBJ2-3; TRBD2 might be the D (7 bases). From germline, CDR1 is SGHTA and CDR2 FQGTGA. V dropped 0 bases and J dropped 3 bases, with 19 bases sitting between them. The CDR3 extends over 18 amino acids.

In this sample, this clonotype turned up a few times. The chain is built from TRBV6-1 and TRBJ2-1, with 8 bases aligning to TRBD2. Unmatched junction bases numbered 15, after V lost 7 bases and J lost 7 bases. The CDR3 extends over 16 amino acids. Germline CDR1 is MNHNS and CDR2 is SASEGT. The CDR3 sequence: CASTPDGTRTRNEQFF. CDR3 nucleotide sequence: TGTGCCAGCACCCCAGATGGGACTAGGACGAGGAATGAGCAGTTCTTC.

The V gene is TRBV13, the J gene TRBJ2-1, with TRBD1 identical over 10 bases. V trimming: 5 bases; J trimming: 14 bases; junction bases outside the gene matches: 6. The germline CDR1 and CDR2 sequences are PRHDT and FYEKMQ (reference sequence). The CDR3 is made up of 12 amino acids. The CDR3 region has the DNA TGTGCCAGCAGCGGGGACAGGGGCGAAAAGTTCTTC. Translated: CASSGDRGEKFF.

The chain uses TRBV20-1 and TRBJ2-7, with TRBD1 matching 7 bases. TRBJ2-5 matches the DNA end more closely, so the J call is doubtful. Germline CDR1 and CDR2: DFQATT and SNEGSKA (reference sequence). This CDR3 is 13 amino acids long. The CDR3: CSAVDRAPSTQYF. CDR3 DNA: TGCAGTGCTGTTGACAGGGCCCCGTCGACCCAGTACTTC.

The sample holds a few counts of this clonotype. The J gene is TRBJ1-6, the V gene TRBV20-1, with D maybe TRBD1 (5 bases). Trimming cost V 3 bases and J 9 bases, with 15 bases left between them. Germline values: CDR1 DFQATT, CDR2 SNEGSKA (reference sequence). The CDR3 sequence is 14 residues long. The CDR3 region has the DNA TGCAGTGCTAGGCAGACAGCGGGAGGTTCACCCCTCCACTTT. It is translated as CSARQTAGGSPLHF.

This chain joins TRBV9 and TRBJ2-5; the D gene is possibly TRBD2 (5 bases). The CDR3 covers 18 residues. Germline CDR1 reads SGDLS; CDR2 reads YYNGEE. V gave up 0 bases and J gave up 2 bases, with 20 bases separating them. The DNA of the CDR3 is TGTGCCAGCAGCGTAGGGCCGGGTTCTAGCCTGGGGCAAGAGACCCAGTACTTC. Residues: CASSVGPGSSLGQETQYF.

There are a few counts of this clonotype. V and J are TRBV5-1 and TRBJ2-3, with 7 nucleotides matching TRBD2. The germline CDR1 and CDR2 sequences are SGHRS and YFSETQ. V lost 2 bases, J lost 1 base, and 4 bases stayed unmatched. The CDR3 has 15 residues. DNA of the CDR3: TGCGCCAGCAGCTTCGGCGGGAGCGGCACAGATACGCAGTATTTT. This sequence encodes CASSFGGSGTDTQYF. The whole variable domain, remainder taken from reference TRBV5-1 and TRBJ2-3, is KAGVTQTPRYLIKTRGQQVTLSCSPISGHRSVSWYQQTPGQGLQFLFEYFSETQRNKGNFPGRFSGRQFSNSRSEMNVSTLELGDSALYLCASSFGGSGTDTQYFGPGTRLTVL.